The 10 T cell receptor beta chains in this list originate from one sample, sequenced in a study of T cells in Graves' hyperthyroidism and ophthalmopathy. The TCR beta CDR3 regions underwent amplification using RNA transcripts as the source. HTBI primers were used for first-round RT-PCR of the TCR CDR3. Via MiXCR, TCRdb re-called the multiplex PCR reads, giving one row per CDR3 protein. The sample lists approximately 330,000 distinct CDR3 sequences, about 20% occurring once. The sequenced sample consisted of blood. The source is a woman between 50 and 59 years old with Graves' hyperthyroidism.

In its sample, this clonotype was seen many times. This rearrangement joins TRBV11-2 to TRBJ2-7, with D unclear. V lost 6 bases and J 2 bases, leaving 8 bases between the germline ends. The germline V gene encodes CDR1 SGHAT and CDR2 FQNNGV. The CDR3 is 12 residues long. The CDR3 loop reads CASRSRTYEQYF. As DNA, the CDR3 is TGTGCCAGCAGGTCTAGGACCTACGAGCAGTACTTC.

This chain connects TRBV11-2 to TRBJ1-4; TRBD1 matches at 7 bases. The V gene's germline CDR1 is SGHAT and CDR2 FQNNGV. The CDR3 has 17 residues. J lost 5 bases, V lost 5 bases, and 14 bases had no gene match. The CDR3, as DNA: TGTGCCAGCAGCACGCCCCAGGAGACAGGGCACAATGAAAAACTGTTTTTT. Translating it yields CASSTPQETGHNEKLFF.

This clonotype has just a few counts. The chain employs TRBV6-1 and TRBJ1-1; 8 bases map to TRBD1. V gave up 5 bases and J gave up 7 bases; unmatched junction bases: 9. Looked up from germline, CDR1 is MNHNS and CDR2 is SASEGT. This CDR3 comprises 14 residues. The CDR3: CASSYIQGAIEAFF. As DNA, the CDR3 is TGTGCCAGCAGTTATATTCAGGGGGCGATTGAAGCTTTCTTT.

The table lists this clonotype with a few counts. V usage is TRBV6-2 or TRBV6-3 and J usage is TRBJ1-6; D is undetermined. The V and J ends lost 2 bases and 6 bases respectively, with 8 bases between them. CDR3 length: 14 amino acids. Germline V gene data show CDR1 as MNHEY and CDR2 as SVGEGT. The CDR3 sequence: CASSYGQSNSPLHF. The CDR3 DNA reads as TGTGCCAGCAGTTACGGGCAGAGTAATTCACCCCTCCACTTT.

The V call is TRBV18, the J call TRBJ1-1; TRBD1 matches 10 bases. CDR3 length: 17 amino acids. Germline loops: CDR1 KGHSH, CDR2 LQKENI. V shed 3 bases and J 6 bases; nucleotides not matched to a gene: 13. The CDR3 DNA is TGTGCCAGCTCACCCTTATCTCACTACGGACAGGGGGCTGAAGCTTTCTTT. Its translation is CASSPLSHYGQGAEAFF.

Ten or more counts support this clonotype. The V gene is TRBV5-1, the J gene TRBJ1-6; possibly TRBD1 for D (5 bases). V was cut by 0 bases and J by 8 bases, with 9 bases left in between. Germline values: CDR1 SGHRS, CDR2 YFSETQ. This CDR3 region has 14 residues. Written as DNA, the CDR3 is TGCGCCAGCAGCTTGGAGGGGTTCGATTCACCCCTCCACTTT. Residues: CASSLEGFDSPLHF.

In this sample, this clonotype turned up many times. The genes are TRBV24-1 and TRBJ2-2; no clear D. The V and J ends lost 4 bases and 2 bases respectively, with 1 base between them. Germline CDR1 KGHDR, CDR2 SFDVKD. The CDR3 length is 12 residues. In nucleotides, the CDR3 is TGTGCCACCAGTGAAAACACCGGGGAGCTGTTTTTT. The encoded protein is CATSENTGELFF.

In its sample, this clonotype was seen many times. The genes are TRBV28 and TRBJ2-3; no clear D gene. CDR3 length: 12 amino acids. Trimming took 6 bases from V and 5 from J, leaving 9 bases between them. Germline CDR1 and CDR2: MDHEN and SYDVKM. The DNA for the CDR3 is TGTGCCAGCAGGGCCTTCGGAGATACGCAGTATTTT. It specifies CASRAFGDTQYF.

This clonotype was seen only a few times. The chain employs TRBV4-1 and TRBJ1-2; D gene uncertain. Germline loops: CDR1 MGHRA, CDR2 YSYEKL. The germline V and J ends were trimmed by 4 bases and 1 base, with 10 bases remaining between them. The CDR3 length is 14 residues. CDR3 in amino acids: CASSRPGHNYGYTF. As DNA, the CDR3 is TGCGCCAGCAGCCGGCCGGGCCATAACTATGGCTACACCTTC.

This clonotype was counted a few times. This rearrangement joins TRBV6-6 to TRBJ1-2; 9 bases fit TRBD1. The CDR3 has 15 residues. V was clipped by 0 bases and J by 8 bases; unmatched bases: 7. Germline V lookup: CDR1 MNHNY, CDR2 SVGAGI (reference sequence). As DNA, the CDR3 is TGTGCCAGCAGTTACTCTGGGGACAGGGCGCAGGGCTACACCTTC. Translation: CASSYSGDRAQGYTF.